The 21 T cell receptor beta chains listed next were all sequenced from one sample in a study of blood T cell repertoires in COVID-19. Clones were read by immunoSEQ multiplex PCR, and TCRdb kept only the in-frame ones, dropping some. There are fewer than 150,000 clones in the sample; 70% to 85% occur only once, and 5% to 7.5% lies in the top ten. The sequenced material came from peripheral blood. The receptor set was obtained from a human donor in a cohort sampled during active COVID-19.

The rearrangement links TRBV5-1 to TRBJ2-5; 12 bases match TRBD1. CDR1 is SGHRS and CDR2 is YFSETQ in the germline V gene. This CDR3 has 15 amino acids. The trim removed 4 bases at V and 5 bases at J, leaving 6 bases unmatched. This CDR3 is CASSEGQGAGETQYF. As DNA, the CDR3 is TGCGCCAGCAGCGAGGGACAGGGGGCCGGGGAGACCCAGTACTTC.

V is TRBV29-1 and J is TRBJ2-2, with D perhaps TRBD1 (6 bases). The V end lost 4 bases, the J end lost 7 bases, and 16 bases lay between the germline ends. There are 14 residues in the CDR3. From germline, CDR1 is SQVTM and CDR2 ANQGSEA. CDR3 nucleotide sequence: TGCAGCGTTGTCGGGGACAAGGCTAACGGGGAGCTGTTTTTT. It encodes CSVVGDKANGELFF.

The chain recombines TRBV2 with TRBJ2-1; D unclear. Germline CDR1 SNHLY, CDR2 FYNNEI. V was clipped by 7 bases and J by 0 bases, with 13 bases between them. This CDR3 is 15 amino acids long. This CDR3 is CASMFRPSSYNEQFF. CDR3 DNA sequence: TGTGCCAGCATGTTCCGTCCGAGCTCCTACAATGAGCAGTTCTTC.

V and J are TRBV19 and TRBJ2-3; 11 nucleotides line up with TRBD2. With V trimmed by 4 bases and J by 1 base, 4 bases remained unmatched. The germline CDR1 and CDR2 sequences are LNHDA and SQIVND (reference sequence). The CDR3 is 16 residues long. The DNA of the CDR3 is TGTGCCAGTAGTAAATTAGCGGGGGGGGGCACAGATACGCAGTATTTT. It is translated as CASSKLAGGGTDTQYF.

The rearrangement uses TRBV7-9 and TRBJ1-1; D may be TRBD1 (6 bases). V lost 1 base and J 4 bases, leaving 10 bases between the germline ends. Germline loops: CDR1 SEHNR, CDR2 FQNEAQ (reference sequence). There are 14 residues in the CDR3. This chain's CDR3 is CASSLEGGATEAFF. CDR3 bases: TGTGCCAGCAGCTTAGAAGGGGGGGCCACTGAAGCTTTCTTT.

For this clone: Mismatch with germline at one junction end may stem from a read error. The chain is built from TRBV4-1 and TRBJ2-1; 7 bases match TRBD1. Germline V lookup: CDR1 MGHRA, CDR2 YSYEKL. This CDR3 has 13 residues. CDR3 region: CASSQDRVGEQFF. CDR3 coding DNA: TGCGCCAGCAGTCAAGACAGGGTCGGTGAGCAGTTCTTC.

The CDR3 protein is CASSPTDRVSLNEQFF. CDR3 bases: TGTGCCAGTAGTCCGACGGACAGGGTCTCTTTGAATGAGCAGTTCTTC. The chain is built from TRBV19 and TRBJ2-1; 8 nucleotides agree with TRBD1. With V trimmed by 5 bases and J by 7 bases, 13 bases remained unmatched. Germline V gene data show CDR1 as LNHDA and CDR2 as SQIVND (reference sequence). The CDR3 extends over 16 amino acids.

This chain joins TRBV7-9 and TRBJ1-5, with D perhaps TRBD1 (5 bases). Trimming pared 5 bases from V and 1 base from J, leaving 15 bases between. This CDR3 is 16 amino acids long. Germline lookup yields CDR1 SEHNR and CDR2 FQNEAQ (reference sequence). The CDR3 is CASSPLGGVSNQPQHF. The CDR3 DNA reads TGTGCCAGCAGCCCTTTGGGGGGTGTAAGCAATCAGCCCCAGCATTTT.

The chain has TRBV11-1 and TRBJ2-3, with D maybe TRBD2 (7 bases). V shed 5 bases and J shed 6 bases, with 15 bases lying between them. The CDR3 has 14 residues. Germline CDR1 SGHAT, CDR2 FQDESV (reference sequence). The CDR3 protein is CASSPPGGRDTQYF. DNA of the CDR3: TGTGCCAGCAGCCCCCCCGGGGGGCGGGATACGCAGTATTTT.

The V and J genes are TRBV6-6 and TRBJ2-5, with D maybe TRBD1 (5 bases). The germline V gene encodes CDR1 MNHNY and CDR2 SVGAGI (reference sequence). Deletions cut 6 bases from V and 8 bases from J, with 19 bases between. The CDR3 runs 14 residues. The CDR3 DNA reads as TGTGCCAGCAGCCACCCGACAGCAAAGAGAACCCAGTACTTC. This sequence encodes CASSHPTAKRTQYF.

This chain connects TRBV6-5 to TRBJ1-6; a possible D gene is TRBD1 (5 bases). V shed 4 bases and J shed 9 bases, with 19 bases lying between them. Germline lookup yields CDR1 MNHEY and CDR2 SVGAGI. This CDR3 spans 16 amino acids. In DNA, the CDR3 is TGTGCCAGCAGTTCCCCCCGGGGGACCGTTGTTTCACCCCTCCACTTT. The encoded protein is CASSSPRGTVVSPLHF.

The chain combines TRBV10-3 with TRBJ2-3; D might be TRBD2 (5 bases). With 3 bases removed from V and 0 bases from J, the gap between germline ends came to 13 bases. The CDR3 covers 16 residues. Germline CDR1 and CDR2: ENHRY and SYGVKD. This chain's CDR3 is CAISDRFWESTDTQYF. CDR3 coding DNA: TGTGCCATCAGTGATCGGTTCTGGGAGAGCACAGATACGCAGTATTTT.

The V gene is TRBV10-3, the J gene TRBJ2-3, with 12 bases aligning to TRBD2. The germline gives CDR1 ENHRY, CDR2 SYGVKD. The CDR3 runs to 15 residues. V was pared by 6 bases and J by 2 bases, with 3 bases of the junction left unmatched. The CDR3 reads CAISGLAGPTDTQYF. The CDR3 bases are TGTGCCATCAGCGGACTAGCGGGGCCCACAGATACGCAGTATTTT.

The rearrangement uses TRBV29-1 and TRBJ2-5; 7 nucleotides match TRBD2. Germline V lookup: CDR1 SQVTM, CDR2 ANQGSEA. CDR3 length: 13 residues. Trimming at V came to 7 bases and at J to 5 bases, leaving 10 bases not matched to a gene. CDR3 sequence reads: CSAHGGRGETQYF. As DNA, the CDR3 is TGCAGCGCCCACGGGGGGAGGGGTGAGACCCAGTACTTC.

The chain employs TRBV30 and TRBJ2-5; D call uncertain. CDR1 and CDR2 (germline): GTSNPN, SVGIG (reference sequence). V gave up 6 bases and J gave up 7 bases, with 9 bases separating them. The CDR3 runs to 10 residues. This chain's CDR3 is CACLSGTQYF. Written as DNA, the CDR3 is TGTGCCTGTTTATCGGGGACCCAGTACTTC.

In DNA, the CDR3 is TGTGCCAGCAGCCGGACAGGGAATAATGAAAAACTGTTTTTT. Translating gives CASSRTGNNEKLFF. The chain uses TRBV5-4 and TRBJ1-4; 8 bases map to TRBD1. Germline V lookup: CDR1 SGHNT, CDR2 YYREEE (reference sequence). CDR3 size: 14 residues. The ends lost 4 bases at V and 4 bases at J; junction bases unmatched: 3.

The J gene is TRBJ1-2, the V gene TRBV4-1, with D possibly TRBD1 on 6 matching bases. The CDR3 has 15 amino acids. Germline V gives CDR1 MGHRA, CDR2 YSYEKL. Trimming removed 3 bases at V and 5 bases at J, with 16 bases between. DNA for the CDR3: TGCGCCAGCAGCCACCCCGGGACATCTTCGTATGGCTACACCTTC. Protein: CASSHPGTSSYGYTF.

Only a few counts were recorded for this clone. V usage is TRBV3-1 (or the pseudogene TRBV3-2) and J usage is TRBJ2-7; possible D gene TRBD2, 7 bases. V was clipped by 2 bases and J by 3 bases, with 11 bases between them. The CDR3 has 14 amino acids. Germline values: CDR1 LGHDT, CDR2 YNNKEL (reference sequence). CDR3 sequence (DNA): TGTGCCAGCAGCCAAACGGGGGGCCTCTACGAGCAGTACTTC. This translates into CASSQTGGLYEQYF.

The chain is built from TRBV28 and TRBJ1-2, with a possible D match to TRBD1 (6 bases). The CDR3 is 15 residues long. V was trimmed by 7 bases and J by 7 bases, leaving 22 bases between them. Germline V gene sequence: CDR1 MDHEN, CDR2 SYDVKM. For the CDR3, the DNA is TGTGCCAGCACCACGGACAGTGCTACATTCTCTGGCTACACCTTC. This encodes CASTTDSATFSGYTF.

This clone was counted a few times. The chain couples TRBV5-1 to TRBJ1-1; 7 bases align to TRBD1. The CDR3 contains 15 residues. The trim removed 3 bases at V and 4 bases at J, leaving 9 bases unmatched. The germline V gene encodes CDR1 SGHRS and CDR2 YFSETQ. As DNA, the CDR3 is TGCGCCAGCAGCTGGTTGGGGACAGAGGGCACTGAAGCTTTCTTT. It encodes CASSWLGTEGTEAFF.

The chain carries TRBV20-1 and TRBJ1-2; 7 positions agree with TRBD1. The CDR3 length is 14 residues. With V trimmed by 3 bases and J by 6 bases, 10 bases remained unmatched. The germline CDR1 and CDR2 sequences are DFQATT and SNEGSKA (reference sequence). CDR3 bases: TGCAGTGCTAGTATCTTAGGGGGCGAAGATGGCTACACCTTC. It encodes CSASILGGEDGYTF.